These T cell receptor beta chains were read from a single sample in a study of vaccination and CD4 T cells after COVID-19. TCRdb called the PCR reads again in MiXCR, with one record for every CDR3 protein. The sample includes about 7,200 distinct CDR3 sequences, about 41% of them seen just once. Antigens of these TCRs are unknown. Sequencing was performed on CD4+ T cells from blood, cultured in vitro. All receptors come from a human donor in good health. The CDR3 runs from the conserved cysteine through the conserved F or W. Fields, in order: D gene, J gene, clone size, V gene, CDR3 DNA, CDR3 protein. The D gene is left open where the match is weak. Rows may omit the clone size; those that give it use once, few, many or a size class.

>NA|TRBJ2-1|NA|TRBV19
TGTGCCAGTAGTATGGGTCTGAACAATGAGCAGTTCTTC
CASSMGLNNEQFF
>NA|TRBJ2-7|NA|TRBV29-1
TGCAGCGCAAAGGGTTCCTCCTACGAGCAGTACTTC
CSAKGSSYEQYF
>NA|TRBJ1-2|NA|TRBV7-2
TGTGCCAGCAGCTCCCCTGACAGGCGCGATGGCTACACCTTC
CASSSPDRRDGYTF
>NA|TRBJ1-5|NA|TRBV7-9
TGTGCCAGCAGCTTAGGTACTCGGGAGGGGGGCGGTCAGCCCCAGCATTTT
CASSLGTREGGGQPQHF
>NA|TRBJ1-2|NA|TRBV20-1
TGCAGTGCCTTCGAGACAGGACAGAGTAAGGATGGCCACACCTTC
CSAFETGQSKDGHTF
>NA|TRBJ2-1|once|TRBV6-1
TGTGCCAGCAGTGTCCAGGGAGGCTACAATGAGCAGTTCTTC
CASSVQGGYNEQFF
>NA|TRBJ1-1|few|TRBV19
TGTGCCAGTAGTATAGTTGGGGGGTTCGGCATGAACACTGAAGCTTTCTTT
CASSIVGGFGMNTEAFF
>TRBD1|TRBJ1-6|few|TRBV5-4
TGTGCCAGCAGCTTGCATGACAGGGAACGGTCACCCCTCCACTTT
CASSLHDRERSPLHF
>NA|TRBJ1-1|few|TRBV28
TGTGCCAGCGAGCAGGGACCCATGAACACTGAAGCTTTCTTT
CASEQGPMNTEAFF
>TRBD2|TRBJ2-1|NA|TRBV10-3
TGTGCCATCTTAAGGGAGGGATACTACAATGAGCAGTTCTTC
CAILREGYYNEQFF
>NA|TRBJ1-2|few|TRBV10-1
TGCGCCAGCAGCTCGGACGGCTATGGCTACACCTTC
CASSSDGYGYTF
>TRBD2|TRBJ2-5|NA|TRBV2
TGTGCCAGCAGATCGGGGACTAGCGGGTCTGAGACCCAGTACTTC
CASRSGTSGSETQYF
>TRBD1|TRBJ2-2|NA|TRBV6-1
TGTGCCAGCAGGAGGACAGGGCTAAACACCGGGGAGCTGTTTTTT
CASRRTGLNTGELFF
>NA|TRBJ2-2|few|TRBV4-2
TGTGCCAGCAGCCAAGATTTAGGACGAACGAACACCGGGGAGCTGTTTTTT
CASSQDLGRTNTGELFF
>NA|TRBJ1-1|NA|TRBV4-1
TGCGCCAGCAGCCCGCTTGGCGGGCCAGTAGCTTTCTTT
CASSPLGGPVAFF
>TRBD1|TRBJ2-7|NA|TRBV27
TGTGCCAGCAGTCCCGACACAGGGGGCCACGAGCAGTACTTC
CASSPDTGGHEQYF
>NA|TRBJ1-5|NA|TRBV12-3/TRBV12-4
TGTGCCAGCAGTCAGCCCCCTCCTCATCAGCCCCAGCATTTT
CASSQPPPHQPQHF
>TRBD2|TRBJ2-5|few|TRBV7-6
TGTGCCAGCAGTTCCCTAGCGGCCCAGTTTACCCAGTACTTC
CASSSLAAQFTQYF
>TRBD1|TRBJ1-1|NA|TRBV4-1
TGCGCCAGCAGCCAAGATTCAGGGGGCGGGTTCATGAACACTGAAGCTTTCTTT
CASSQDSGGGFMNTEAFF
>TRBD1|TRBJ2-7|few|TRBV20-1
TGCAGTGCTAGAGATAGTACAGGGGCCTCCTACGAGCAGTACTTC
CSARDSTGASYEQYF
>TRBD2|TRBJ2-2|once|TRBV5-6
TGTGCCAGCAGCTTTGGCAGCGGGAGGGTCACCGGGGAGCTGTTTTTT
CASSFGSGRVTGELFF
>NA|TRBJ1-2|once|TRBV12-3/TRBV12-4
TGTGCCAGCAGTTTGGATTATGGCTACACCTTC
CASSLDYGYTF
>NA|TRBJ2-7|few|TRBV6-1
TGTGCCAGCAGGGACAGCGTCTCCTACGAGCAGTACTTC
CASRDSVSYEQYF
>TRBD2|TRBJ2-1|few|TRBV20-1
TGCAGTGCTGTGACTAGCGGGAGGGGCAATGAGCAGTTCTTC
CSAVTSGRGNEQFF
>NA|TRBJ1-3|NA|TRBV7-8
TGTGCCAGCAGCTTATGGAGTGGGGGTTCTGGAAACACCATATATTTT
CASSLWSGGSGNTIYF
>NA|TRBJ1-6|few|TRBV6-1
TGTGCCAGCGGGCGGACTAATTCACCCCTCCACTTT
CASGRTNSPLHF
>NA|TRBJ2-6|NA|TRBV19
TGTGCCAGTCATGGGTTAGTGGGGAACTCTGGGGCCAACGTCCTGACTTTC
CASHGLVGNSGANVLTF
>TRBD2|TRBJ2-2|NA|TRBV4-2
TGTGCCAGCAGCCAGGGGGGGACTAGCGGTAACACCGGGGAGCTGTTTTTT
CASSQGGTSGNTGELFF
>NA|TRBJ2-4|NA|TRBV7-2
TGTGCCAGCAGCTTCCGATTAGCCAAAAACATTCAGTACTTC
CASSFRLAKNIQYF
>NA|TRBJ2-1|NA|TRBV20-1
TGCAGTGCTAGACCTATTTCGGGCTCCTACAATGAGCAGTTCTTC
CSARPISGSYNEQFF
>NA|TRBJ2-2|few|TRBV20-1
TGCAGTGTAGTTGAGCCGAACACCGGGGAGCTGTTTTTT
CSVVEPNTGELFF
>TRBD1|TRBJ2-2|NA|TRBV7-2
TGTGCCAGCACCCTGACAGGGGGCAACACCGGGGAGCTGTTTTTT
CASTLTGGNTGELFF
>TRBD1|TRBJ1-5|NA|TRBV10-3
TGTGCCATCAGTGACCTGACAGGGAAACAGCCCCAGCATTTT
CAISDLTGKQPQHF
>NA|TRBJ1-2|medium-sized|TRBV29-1
TGCAGCGTTGTATTGCCTAACTATGGCTACACCTTC
CSVVLPNYGYTF
>TRBD1|TRBJ1-2|NA|TRBV2
TGTGCCAGCAACGAGGACAGGTGGGCAAAATATGGCTACACCTTC
CASNEDRWAKYGYTF
>NA|TRBJ1-2|NA|TRBV30
TGTGCCTGGAGCGCGGACAGAAATAACTATGGCTACACCTTC
CAWSADRNNYGYTF
>NA|TRBJ1-5|NA|TRBV19
TGTGCCAGTAGCTTCCGGGGTCAGCCCCAGCATTTT
CASSFRGQPQHF
>NA|TRBJ2-3|NA|TRBV11-2
TGTGCCAGCAGCTCGGGGGCCCGGGTAGATACGCAGTATTTT
CASSSGARVDTQYF
>NA|TRBJ1-2|NA|TRBV18
TGTGCCAGCTCACGCCTGGGGGCAGAGGGGTATGGCTACACCTTC
CASSRLGAEGYGYTF
>NA|TRBJ2-5|NA|TRBV5-1
TGCGCCAGCAGCCCCGGGGGGCAGGGGGAGACCCAGTACTTC
CASSPGGQGETQYF
>TRBD1|TRBJ1-6|few|TRBV6-1
TGTGCCAGCAGATGGACAGGGGCAAATTCACCCCTCCACTTT
CASRWTGANSPLHF
>NA|TRBJ1-2|NA|TRBV19
TGTGCCAGTAGTATGGGGGGAAGGAACTATGGCTACACCTTC
CASSMGGRNYGYTF
>NA|TRBJ1-1|few|TRBV15
TGTGCCACCAGCAGTGGCGTGGGGGGAATGAACACTGAAGCTTTCTTT
CATSSGVGGMNTEAFF
>NA|TRBJ1-2|few|TRBV20-1
TGCAGTGCTAGAGACCGCATGGGGACGAAGGGCTACACCTTC
CSARDRMGTKGYTF
>TRBD1|TRBJ1-2|few|TRBV19
TGTGCCACCCGACAGGGCGGGAGATATGGCTACACCTTC
CATRQGGRYGYTF
>TRBD1|TRBJ1-1|NA|TRBV7-9
TGTGCCAGCAGAGGGACAGGGCCAAACACTGAAGCTTTCTTT
CASRGTGPNTEAFF
>NA|TRBJ1-6|few|TRBV14
TGTGCCAGCAGCCAAGATCCCCAGGGACGGTCACCCCTCCACTTT
CASSQDPQGRSPLHF
>NA|TRBJ2-7|NA|TRBV10-3
TGTGCCACCATTGGACAGCCAAACTACGAGCAGTACTTC
CATIGQPNYEQYF
>NA|TRBJ1-4|few|TRBV24-1
TGTGCCACCAGTGATGGAGAAAAACTGTTTTTT
CATSDGEKLFF
>TRBD2|TRBJ2-1|once|TRBV6-4
TGTGCCAGCAGTGCGGGGAGCGGGGGCTCCTACAATGAGCAGTTCTTC
CASSAGSGGSYNEQFF
>NA|TRBJ2-1|NA|TRBV7-2
TGTGCCAGCAGCTTGGGGGCTATGAATGAGCAGTTCTTC
CASSLGAMNEQFF
>NA|TRBJ2-4|NA|TRBV6-1
TGTGCCAGCAGTGAATCAGGAAACATTCAGTACTTC
CASSESGNIQYF
>TRBD1|TRBJ2-3|NA|TRBV7-8
TGTGCCAGCAGCCGAACCGGGACAGGGGAAGCAGATACGCAGTATTTT
CASSRTGTGEADTQYF
>NA|TRBJ2-7|once|TRBV2
TGTGCCAGCAGCGATATACAAGGGGGGGAGCAGTACTTC
CASSDIQGGEQYF